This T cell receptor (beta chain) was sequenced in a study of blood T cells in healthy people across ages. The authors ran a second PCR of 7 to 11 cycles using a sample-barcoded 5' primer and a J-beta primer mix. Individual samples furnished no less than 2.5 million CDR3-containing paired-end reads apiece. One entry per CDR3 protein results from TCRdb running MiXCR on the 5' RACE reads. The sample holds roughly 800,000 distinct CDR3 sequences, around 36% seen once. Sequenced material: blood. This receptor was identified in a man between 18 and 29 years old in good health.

CDR3 sequence: CSARVQMRGQIRTEAFF. Here the CDR3 DNA reads TGCAGTGCTAGAGTCCAGATGAGAGGACAGATCCGCACTGAAGCTTTCTTT. This chain joins TRBV20-1 and TRBJ1-1; D might be TRBD1 (6 bases). The V and J ends lost 1 base and 4 bases respectively, with 22 bases between them. CDR1 DFQATT and CDR2 SNEGSKA come from the germline V gene (reference sequence). This CDR3 is built from 17 residues.